This TCR beta chain was sequenced in a study of blood T cell repertoires in COVID-19. At the level of the study: The analysed material was cDNA or gDNA that came from T cells, B-cell-depleted T cells, or PBMCs.

Per the authors' pipeline: Nucleated cell number was recorded as an estimate derived from reference gene primer amplification. Using immunoSEQ multiplex PCR, the repertoire was profiled, and TCRdb retains in-frame clones only, with some absent. The V and J calls and clone size are taken from that table; D and trimming were inferred from the DNA. This sample has 95,000 to 100,000 clones, with approximately 86% found just once. The source material was peripheral blood. The receptor comes from a man at least 80 years old with acute or convalescent COVID-19.

CDR3 nucleotide sequence: TGTGCCAGCAGTGAACAGCGGATTGGTGAAAAACTGTTTTTT. Its protein is CASSEQRIGEKLFF. The rearrangement links TRBV6-1 to TRBJ1-4, with D unresolved. Deletions cut 2 bases from V and 7 bases from J, with 11 bases between. CDR1 MNHNS and CDR2 SASEGT come from the germline V gene. The CDR3 consists of 14 residues.